This TCR beta chain was observed in a study of OX40 agonist ivuxolimab in advanced cancers. Study-wide context: Patients were given ivuxolimab, an antibody that agonizes OX40 (CD134). Partial responses occurred in three patients (one hepatocellular carcinoma, two cutaneous melanoma). The study, taken as a whole, reports: Dosing at 0.1 to 3.0 mg/kg was accompanied by clonal expansion of CD4+ and CD8+ blood T cells by week 6.

Regarding this clone: Its antigen is undetermined.

Trimming removed 8 bases at V and 3 bases at J, with 13 bases between. CDR3 length equals 13 residues. Germline-derived CDR1 and CDR2 are MNHNS and SASEGT. Libraries were prepared by immunoSEQ multiplex PCR; TCRdb keeps only in-frame clonotypes and omits some of them. The table shows roughly 100,000 clones, with around 83% occurring only once. Here the sequenced sample was CD4+ or CD8+ T cells sorted from blood, taken in a trial of the OX40 agonist ivuxolimab. This sequence originates from an adult with an advanced solid tumor such as melanoma, head and neck, liver or kidney cancer. The rearrangement uses TRBV6-1 and TRBJ1-1; D remains unclear. CDR3: CASSGVWDTEAFF. DNA of the CDR3: TGTGCCAGCTCGGGAGTATGGGACACTGAAGCTTTCTTT.